This TCR beta chain emerged from a study of vaccination and CD4 T cells after COVID-19. Study overall: Convalescent donors were composed of six males and four females, of whom two were Hispanic.

Sequencing of DNA taken from cultured CD4+ T cells relied on the Oncomine TCR Beta short-read assay. Each CDR3 protein gets one entry after TCRdb re-called the PCR reads with MiXCR. The top ten clones hold roughly 9.9% of a sample with roughly 20,000 distinct CDR3 sequences, 42% of them seen once. From germline, CDR1 is MDHEN and CDR2 SYDVKM. This CDR3 is 14 amino acids long. V lost 6 bases and J 0 bases, leaving 12 bases between the germline ends. This sample's time point: late sampling 161 to 241 days after vaccination in a few convalescent patients. Documented treatment: roughly 11-day PBMC culture with coronavirus spike peptide pools or control peptides (ViraFEST assay). A few counts support this clonotype. What it binds is unknown.

This specimen consisted of CD4+ T cells from blood, cultured in vitro, obtained about 7 months after SARS-CoV-2 vaccination. The TCR sequence derives from a human donor who had recovered from COVID-19. This chain links TRBV28 with TRBJ2-7; perhaps TRBD1 as D (6 bases). In DNA, the CDR3 is TGTGCCAGCAGACCCGACAGGACCTCCTACGAGCAGTACTTC. Its protein product is CASRPDRTSYEQYF.